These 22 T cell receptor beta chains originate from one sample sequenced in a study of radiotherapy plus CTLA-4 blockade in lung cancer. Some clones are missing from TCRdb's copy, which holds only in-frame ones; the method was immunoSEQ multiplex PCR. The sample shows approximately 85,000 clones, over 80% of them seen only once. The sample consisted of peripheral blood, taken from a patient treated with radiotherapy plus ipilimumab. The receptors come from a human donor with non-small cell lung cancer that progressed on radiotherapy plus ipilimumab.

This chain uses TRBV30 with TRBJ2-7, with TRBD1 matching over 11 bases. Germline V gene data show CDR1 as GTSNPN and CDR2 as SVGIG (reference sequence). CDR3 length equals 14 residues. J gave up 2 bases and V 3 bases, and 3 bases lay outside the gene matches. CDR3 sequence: CAWRRGQGAYEQYF. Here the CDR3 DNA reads TGTGCCTGGAGAAGGGGACAGGGGGCCTACGAGCAGTACTTC.

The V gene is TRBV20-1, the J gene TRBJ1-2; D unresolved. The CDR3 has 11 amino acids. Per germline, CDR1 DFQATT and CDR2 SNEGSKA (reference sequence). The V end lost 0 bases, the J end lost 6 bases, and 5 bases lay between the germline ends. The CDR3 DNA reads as TGCAGTGCTAGAGATACAAATGGCTACACCTTC. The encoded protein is CSARDTNGYTF.

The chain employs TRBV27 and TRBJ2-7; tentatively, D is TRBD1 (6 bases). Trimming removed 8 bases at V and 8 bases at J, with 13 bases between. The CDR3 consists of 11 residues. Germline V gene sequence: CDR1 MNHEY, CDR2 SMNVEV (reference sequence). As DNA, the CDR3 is TGTGCCAGCGGTCAGACAGGAAAGCAGTACTTC. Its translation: CASGQTGKQYF.

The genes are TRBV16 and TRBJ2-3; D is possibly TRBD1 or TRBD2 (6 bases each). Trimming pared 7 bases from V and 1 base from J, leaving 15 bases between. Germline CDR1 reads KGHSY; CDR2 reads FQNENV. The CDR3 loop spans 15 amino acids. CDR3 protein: CASTWGARGTDTQYF. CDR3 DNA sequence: TGTGCCAGCACATGGGGGGCGCGTGGCACAGATACGCAGTATTTT.

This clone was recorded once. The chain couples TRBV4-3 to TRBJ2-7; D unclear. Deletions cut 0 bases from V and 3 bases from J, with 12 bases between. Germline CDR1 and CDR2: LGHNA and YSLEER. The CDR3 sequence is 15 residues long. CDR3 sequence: CASSQDQGYGYEQYF. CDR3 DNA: TGCGCCAGCAGCCAAGATCAAGGGTACGGCTACGAGCAGTACTTC.

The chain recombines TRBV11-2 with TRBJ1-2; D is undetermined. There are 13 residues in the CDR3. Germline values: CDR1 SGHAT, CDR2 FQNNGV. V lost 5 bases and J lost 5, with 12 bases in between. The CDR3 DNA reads TGTGCCAGCAGCCCAGGAGGGTTGTATGGCTACACCTTC. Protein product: CASSPGGLYGYTF.

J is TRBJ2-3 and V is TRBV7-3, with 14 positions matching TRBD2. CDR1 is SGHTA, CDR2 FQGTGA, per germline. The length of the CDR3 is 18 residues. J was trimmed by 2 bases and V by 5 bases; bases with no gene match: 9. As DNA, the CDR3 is TGTGCCAGCAGCGATGGACTAGCGGGGGGCACCCACACAGATACGCAGTATTTT. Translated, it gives CASSDGLAGGTHTDTQYF. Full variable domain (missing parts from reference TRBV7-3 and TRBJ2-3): GAGVSQTPSNKVTEKGKYVELRCDPISGHTALYWYRQSLGQGPEFLIYFQGTGAADDSGLPNDRFFAVRPEGSVSTLKIQRTERGDSAVYLCASSDGLAGGTHTDTQYFGPGTRLTVL.

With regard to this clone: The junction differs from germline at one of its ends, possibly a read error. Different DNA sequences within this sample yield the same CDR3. Written as DNA, the CDR3 is TGTGCCAGCAGCTTTCGAGCTATAGGGGGCTATGGCTATACCTTC. Amino acids: CASSFRAIGGYGYTF. The J gene is TRBJ1-2, the V gene TRBV5-4; 7 bases line up with TRBD1. CDR1 and CDR2 from the germline V gene are SGHNT and YYREEE (reference sequence). The CDR3 covers 15 residues.

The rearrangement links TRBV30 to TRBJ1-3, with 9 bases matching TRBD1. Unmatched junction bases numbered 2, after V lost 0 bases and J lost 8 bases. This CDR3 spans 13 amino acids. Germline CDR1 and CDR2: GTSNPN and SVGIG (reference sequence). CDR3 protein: CAWSVGQGYTIYF. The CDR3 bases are TGTGCCTGGAGTGTGGGACAGGGTTACACCATATATTTT.

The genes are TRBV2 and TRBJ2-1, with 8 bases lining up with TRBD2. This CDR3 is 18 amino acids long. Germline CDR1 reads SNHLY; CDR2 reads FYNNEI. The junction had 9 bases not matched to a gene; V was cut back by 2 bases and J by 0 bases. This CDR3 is CASSEWFSGGSSYNEQFF. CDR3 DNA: TGTGCCAGCAGTGAATGGTTCAGCGGGGGTAGCTCCTACAATGAGCAGTTCTTC.

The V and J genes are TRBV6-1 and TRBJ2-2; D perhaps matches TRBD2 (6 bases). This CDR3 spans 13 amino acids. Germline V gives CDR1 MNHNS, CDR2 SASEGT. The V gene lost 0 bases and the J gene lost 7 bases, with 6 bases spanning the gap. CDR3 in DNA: TGTGCCAGCAGTGAAGCGCGGGGCGGGGAGCTGTTTTTT. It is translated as CASSEARGGELFF.

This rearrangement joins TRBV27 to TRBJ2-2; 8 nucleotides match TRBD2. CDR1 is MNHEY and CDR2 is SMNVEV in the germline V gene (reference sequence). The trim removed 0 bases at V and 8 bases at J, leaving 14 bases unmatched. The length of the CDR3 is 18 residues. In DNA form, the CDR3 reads TGTGCCAGCAGTTTATCGGGGGTAGCGGGGCCTCGAGGAGGGGAGCTGTTTTTT. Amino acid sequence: CASSLSGVAGPRGGELFF.

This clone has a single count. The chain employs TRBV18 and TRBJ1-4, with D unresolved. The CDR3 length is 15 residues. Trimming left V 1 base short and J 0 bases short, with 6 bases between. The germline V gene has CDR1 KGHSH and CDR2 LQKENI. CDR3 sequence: CASSPRRTTNEKLFF. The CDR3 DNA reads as TGTGCCAGCTCACCACGGCGGACAACTAATGAAAAACTGTTTTTT.

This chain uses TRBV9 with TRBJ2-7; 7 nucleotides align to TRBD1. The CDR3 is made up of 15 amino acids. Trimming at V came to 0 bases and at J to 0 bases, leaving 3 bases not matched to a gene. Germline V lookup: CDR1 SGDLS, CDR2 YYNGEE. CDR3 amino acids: CASSVGGQFSYEQYF. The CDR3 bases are TGTGCCAGCAGCGTAGGGGGACAGTTCTCCTACGAGCAGTACTTC.

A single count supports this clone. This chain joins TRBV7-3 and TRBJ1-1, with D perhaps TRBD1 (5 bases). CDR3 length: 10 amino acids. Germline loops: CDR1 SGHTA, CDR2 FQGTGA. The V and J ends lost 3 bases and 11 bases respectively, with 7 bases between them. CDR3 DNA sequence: TGTGCCAGCAGCTTTGAGGGGGCTTTCTTT. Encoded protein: CASSFEGAFF. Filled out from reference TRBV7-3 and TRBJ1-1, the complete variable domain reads GAGVSQTPSNKVTEKGKYVELRCDPISGHTALYWYRQSLGQGPEFLIYFQGTGAADDSGLPNDRFFAVRPEGSVSTLKIQRTERGDSAVYLCASSFEGAFFGQGTRLTVV.

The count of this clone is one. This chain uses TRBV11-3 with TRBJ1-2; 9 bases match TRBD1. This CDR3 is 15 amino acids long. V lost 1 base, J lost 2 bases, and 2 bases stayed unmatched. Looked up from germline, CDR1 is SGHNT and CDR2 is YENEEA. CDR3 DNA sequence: TGTGCCAGCAGCTTAGGGGGACAGGGAAACTATGGCTACACCTTC. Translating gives CASSLGGQGNYGYTF.

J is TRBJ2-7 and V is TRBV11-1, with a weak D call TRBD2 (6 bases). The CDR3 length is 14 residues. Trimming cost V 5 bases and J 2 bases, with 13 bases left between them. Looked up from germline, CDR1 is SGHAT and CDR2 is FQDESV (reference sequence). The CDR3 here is CASSPGTPPYEQYF. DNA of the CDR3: TGTGCCAGCAGCCCCGGGACTCCGCCCTACGAGCAGTACTTC.

The CDR3 reads CSVEGPSQGTGGYTF. The CDR3 DNA reads as TGCAGCGTTGAAGGGCCCTCACAGGGTACGGGTGGCTACACCTTC. This chain links TRBV29-1 with TRBJ1-2; TRBD1 might be the D (6 bases). The CDR3 is 15 residues long. V lost 1 base and J lost 7, with 19 bases in between. The germline V gene encodes CDR1 SQVTM and CDR2 ANQGSEA. The full variable domain, its missing parts supplied by reference TRBV29-1 and TRBJ1-2, is SAVISQKPSRDICQRGTSLTIQCQVDSQVTMMFWYRQQPGQSLTLIATANQGSEATYESGFVIDKFPISRPNLTFSTLTVSNMSPEDSSIYLCSVEGPSQGTGGYTFGSGTRLTVV.

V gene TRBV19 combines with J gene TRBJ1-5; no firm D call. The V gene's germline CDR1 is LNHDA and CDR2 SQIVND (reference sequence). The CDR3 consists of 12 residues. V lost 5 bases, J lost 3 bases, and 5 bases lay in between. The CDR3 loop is CASSGINQPQHF. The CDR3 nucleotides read TGTGCCAGTAGTGGTATCAATCAGCCCCAGCATTTT.

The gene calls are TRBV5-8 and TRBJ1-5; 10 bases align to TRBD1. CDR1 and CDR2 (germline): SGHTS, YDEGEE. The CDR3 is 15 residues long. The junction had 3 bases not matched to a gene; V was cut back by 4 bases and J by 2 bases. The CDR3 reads CASSVTGGGNQPQHF. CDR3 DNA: TGTGCCAGCAGCGTGACAGGGGGCGGCAATCAGCCCCAGCATTTT.

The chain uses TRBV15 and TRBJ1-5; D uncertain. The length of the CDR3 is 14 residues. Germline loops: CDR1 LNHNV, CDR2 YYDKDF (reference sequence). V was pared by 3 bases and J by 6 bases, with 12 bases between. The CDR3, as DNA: TGTGCCACCAGCAGCCTCACGGCCGGTCAGCCCCAGCATTTT. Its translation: CATSSLTAGQPQHF.

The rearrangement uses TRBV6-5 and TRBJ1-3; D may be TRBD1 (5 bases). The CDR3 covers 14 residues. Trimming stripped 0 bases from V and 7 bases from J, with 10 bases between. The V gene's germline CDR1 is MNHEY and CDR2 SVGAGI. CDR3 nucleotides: TGTGCCAGCAGTTACTCCGGGGCAGCGAACACCATATATTTT. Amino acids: CASSYSGAANTIYF.